What follows are 10 T cell receptor beta chains derived from one specimen sequenced in a study of T cells in localized non-small cell lung cancer. The repertoire was sequenced with immunoSEQ multiplex PCR; TCRdb's copy has only in-frame clones and lacks some. The sample yields around 55,000 clones, roughly 86% seen once. Sequencing used PBMCs, obtained before any cancer treatment. These receptors were taken from a female donor with stage II lung adenocarcinoma.

The V gene is TRBV5-1, the J gene TRBJ2-1, with 10 bases identical to TRBD2. The CDR3 sequence is 18 residues long. Germline V lookup: CDR1 SGHRS, CDR2 YFSETQ. V shed 4 bases, J shed 5 bases, and the junction held 15 bases outside the gene matches. This chain's CDR3 is CASSRASGGAPSDNEQFF. The CDR3 nucleotides read TGCGCCAGCAGCCGGGCAAGCGGGGGGGCCCCGTCTGACAATGAGCAGTTCTTC.

The chain is built from TRBV9 and TRBJ1-1; D remains unclear. The V end was cut by 0 bases, the J end by 8 bases, with 8 bases between. Per germline, CDR1 SGDLS and CDR2 YYNGEE. CDR3 length: 12 residues. The CDR3 DNA sequence: TGTGCCAGCAGCGTAGATGAAGGGGAAGCTTTCTTT. Translation: CASSVDEGEAFF. Variable domain in full (rest from reference TRBV9 and TRBJ1-1): DSGVTQTPKHLITATGQRVTLRCSPRSGDLSVYWYQQSLDQGLQFLIQYYNGEERAKGNILERFSAQQFPDLHSELNLSSLELGDSALYFCASSVDEGEAFFGQGTRLTVV.

The chain recombines TRBV18 with TRBJ1-6; the match to TRBD1 covers 9 bases. Germline values: CDR1 KGHSH, CDR2 LQKENI. With V trimmed by 3 bases and J by 0 bases, 6 bases remained unmatched. The CDR3 loop spans 18 amino acids. The CDR3: CASSPQGQGSSYNSPLHF. In DNA, the CDR3 is TGTGCCAGCTCACCCCAGGGACAGGGAAGCTCCTATAATTCACCCCTCCACTTT.

The rearrangement uses TRBV5-1 and TRBJ2-1; 11 bases are shared with TRBD2. This CDR3 has 15 amino acids. The junction had 9 bases not matched to a gene; V was cut back by 4 bases and J by 9 bases. Germline CDR1 reads SGHRS; CDR2 reads YFSETQ. CDR3 nucleotide sequence: TGCGCCAGCAGCCAGGCTAGCGGGGGGAACCGTGAGCAGTTCTTC. Its protein is CASSQASGGNREQFF.

The chain links TRBV9 to TRBJ1-1; D not certain. The CDR3 covers 15 residues. Trimming cost V 0 bases and J 1 base, with 10 bases left between them. Germline V lookup: CDR1 SGDLS, CDR2 YYNGEE. CDR3 in DNA: TGTGCCAGCAGCGTAGACGGACGACCGAACACTGAAGCTTTCTTT. It is translated as CASSVDGRPNTEAFF.

This chain uses TRBV6-4 with TRBJ2-2, with TRBD1 matching over 11 bases. CDR1 is MRHNA, CDR2 SNTAGT, per germline. The trim removed 5 bases at V and 4 bases at J, leaving 3 bases unmatched. CDR3 length: 15 amino acids. The DNA for the CDR3 is TGTGCCAGCAGTCCCGGGACAGGGGGCACCGGGGAGCTGTTTTTT. Translating gives CASSPGTGGTGELFF.

The chain combines TRBV30 with TRBJ2-7; D is tentatively TRBD1 or TRBD2 (5 bases each). Trimming took off 1 base at V and 3 bases at J, with 19 bases between the two ends. Germline loops: CDR1 GTSNPN, CDR2 SVGIG (reference sequence). The length of the CDR3 is 16 residues. This chain's CDR3 is CAWSAGLRTDLYEQYF. DNA of the CDR3: TGTGCCTGGAGTGCAGGGTTGAGGACTGACCTCTACGAGCAGTACTTC. The variable domain in full, completed from reference TRBV30 and TRBJ2-7, reads SQTIHQWPATLVQPVGSPLSLECTVEGTSNPNLYWYRQAAGRGLQLLFYSVGIGQISSEVPQNLSASRPQDRQFILSSKKLLLSDSGFYLCAWSAGLRTDLYEQYFGPGTRLTVT.

This rearrangement joins TRBV7-6 to TRBJ2-5, with D perhaps TRBD2 (7 bases). Germline lookup yields CDR1 SGHVS and CDR2 FNYEAQ. The CDR3 covers 15 residues. V was clipped by 2 bases and J by 1 base, with 11 bases between them. The DNA of the CDR3 is TGTGCCAGCAGCTTAATGCGGGGGCCCCAAGAGACCCAGTACTTC. It encodes CASSLMRGPQETQYF.

The chain carries TRBV27 and TRBJ1-2; D is unclear. The CDR3 is 14 amino acids. Germline lookup yields CDR1 MNHEY and CDR2 SMNVEV (reference sequence). With 5 bases removed from V and 8 bases from J, the gap between germline ends came to 18 bases. CDR3 bases: TGTGCCAGCAGTCCACAGTTCCTACAGCGGGGCTACACCTTC. Translation: CASSPQFLQRGYTF.

By its share, this clone is medium-sized. The chain carries TRBV4-1 and TRBJ2-7, with TRBD1 matching over 10 bases. J was trimmed by 3 bases and V by 2 bases; bases with no gene match: 7. CDR1 and CDR2 from the germline V gene are MGHRA and YSYEKL. The CDR3 sequence is 16 residues long. The CDR3 bases are TGCGCCAGCAGCCAATCCGGGACAGGGGTCGGCTACGAGCAGTACTTC. Translating it yields CASSQSGTGVGYEQYF.